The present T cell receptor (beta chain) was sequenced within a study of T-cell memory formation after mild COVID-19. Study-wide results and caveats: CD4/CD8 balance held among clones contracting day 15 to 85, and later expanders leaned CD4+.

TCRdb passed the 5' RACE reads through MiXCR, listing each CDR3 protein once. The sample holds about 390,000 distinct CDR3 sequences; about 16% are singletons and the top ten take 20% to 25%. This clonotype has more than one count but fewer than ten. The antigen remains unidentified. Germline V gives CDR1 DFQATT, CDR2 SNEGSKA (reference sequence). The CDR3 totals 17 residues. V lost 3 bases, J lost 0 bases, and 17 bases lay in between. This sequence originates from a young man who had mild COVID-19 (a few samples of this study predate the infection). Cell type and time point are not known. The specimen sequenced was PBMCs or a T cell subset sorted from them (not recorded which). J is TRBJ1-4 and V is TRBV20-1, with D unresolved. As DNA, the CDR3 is TGCAGTGCTAGTAAAGTCGGCAGACATGCAACTAATGAAAAACTGTTTTTT. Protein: CSASKVGRHATNEKLFF.